This is a list of T cell receptor beta chains from one sample in a study of blood T cell repertoires in COVID-19. Clones were sequenced by immunoSEQ multiplex PCR, and TCRdb holds only the in-frame ones, with some missing. The sample carries 190,000 or so clones, 70% to 90% recorded once. The sample consisted of peripheral blood. The receptors come from a man aged 35-49 years with active or convalescent COVID-19. Each CDR3 is given with its conserved first and last residue. A D gene is named only where the DNA matches it firmly. Rows may omit the clone size; those that give it use once, few, many or a size class.

>16|.|TRBJ1-5|TRBV19|few
CASSTSGPQGNQPQHF
TGTGCCAGTAGCACATCGGGACCGCAGGGGAATCAGCCCCAGCATTTT
>15|TRBD2|TRBJ2-5|TRBV5-1|.
CASSLAEGGTETQYF
TGCGCCAGCAGCTTGGCCGAGGGAGGGACAGAGACCCAGTACTTC
>19|TRBD1|TRBJ1-3|TRBV7-9|.
CASSPAERDSIVSGNTIYF
TGTGCCAGCAGCCCTGCCGAACGGGACAGCATTGTCTCTGGAAACACCATATATTTT
>16|TRBD2|TRBJ2-7|TRBV3-1/TRBV3-2|.
CASSQDLGLGTYEQYF
TGTGCCAGCAGCCAAGATTTGGGACTAGGAACCTACGAGCAGTACTTC
>11|.|TRBJ1-1|TRBV5-8|.
CASRERGEAFF
TGTGCCAGCAGGGAGCGGGGTGAAGCTTTCTTT
>14|.|TRBJ1-5|TRBV7-2|.
CASSSAGGGQPQHF
TGTGCCAGCAGCTCGGCGGGGGGTGGGCAGCCCCAGCATTTT
>14|.|TRBJ2-1|TRBV19|.
CASSIVFASAEQFF
TGTGCCAGTAGTATAGTTTTCGCGTCTGCTGAGCAGTTCTTC
>17|TRBD2|TRBJ2-5|TRBV7-9|.
CASSDDTSGGPWETQYF
TGTGCCAGCAGCGATGATACTAGCGGGGGGCCGTGGGAGACCCAGTACTTC
>13|.|TRBJ2-2|TRBV5-4|.
CASSLAATGELFF
TGTGCCAGCAGCTTGGCCGCGACCGGGGAGCTGTTTTTT
>13|.|TRBJ2-5|TRBV6-6|.
CASNLSFGETQYF
TGTGCCAGCAACCTCAGCTTCGGGGAGACCCAGTACTTC
>15|.|TRBJ2-3|TRBV6-1|.
CASSEGDGSTDTQYF
TGTGCCAGCAGTGAAGGAGACGGGAGCACAGATACGCAGTATTTT
>13|.|TRBJ2-5|TRBV12-3/TRBV12-4|.
CASSLSSPETQYF
TGTGCCAGCAGTTTATCCTCCCCGGAGACCCAGTACTTC
>17|TRBD1|TRBJ2-7|TRBV7-3|.
CASSLVCEGDRVSEQYF
TGTGCCAGCAGCTTAGTGTGTGAGGGGGACAGGGTATCCGAGCAGTACTTC
>17|.|TRBJ1-6|TRBV28|.
CASSLQTGTHNNSPLHF
TGTGCCAGCAGTCTACAAACCGGGACACATAATAATTCACCCCTCCACTTT
>14|TRBD1|TRBJ1-2|TRBV10-3|.
CATRGLDTIYGYTF
TGTGCCACCAGGGGGCTAGACACGATCTATGGCTACACCTTC
>14|.|TRBJ1-4|TRBV5-4|.
CASSLGGDGEKLFF
TGTGCCAGCAGCTTGGGCGGGGACGGGGAAAAACTGTTTTTT
>16|.|TRBJ2-5|TRBV7-3|.
CASSLEGDRDGETQYF
TGTGCCAGCAGCTTGGAGGGAGACAGGGACGGAGAGACCCAGTACTTC
>18|TRBD1|TRBJ2-6|TRBV7-9|.
CASSLETGGGTGANVLTF
TGTGCCAGCAGCCTGGAGACAGGGGGAGGTACTGGGGCCAACGTCCTGACTTTC
>13|.|TRBJ1-5|TRBV6-2/TRBV6-3|.
CASRRGGRQPQHF
TGTGCCAGCCGCCGGGGGGGCAGACAGCCCCAGCATTTT
>15|.|TRBJ2-2|TRBV9|.
CASSVAGGYTGELFF
TGTGCCAGCAGCGTAGCTGGGGGGTACACCGGGGAGCTGTTTTTT
>14|TRBD1|TRBJ1-1|TRBV6-5|once
CASRVRGVNTEAFF
TGTGCCAGCAGAGTCAGGGGGGTGAACACTGAAGCTTTCTTT
>16|TRBD2|TRBJ2-3|TRBV19|.
CASNQRGLADPDTQYF
TGTGCCAGTAATCAAAGGGGACTAGCGGATCCAGATACGCAGTATTTT
>16|TRBD1|TRBJ1-3|TRBV19|.
CASTPGQILSGNTIYF
TGTGCCAGTACCCCGGGACAGATCCTCTCTGGAAACACCATATATTTT
>15|TRBD2|TRBJ2-5|TRBV28|.
CASSVPTSRQETQYF
TGTGCCAGCAGTGTCCCGACTAGCAGACAAGAGACCCAGTACTTC
>19|TRBD2|TRBJ2-7|TRBV28|.
CASSLLAGSPDGSAYEQYF
TGTGCCAGCAGTTTACTAGCGGGGAGTCCTGATGGTTCCGCCTACGAGCAGTACTTC
>16|TRBD1|TRBJ1-1|TRBV19|.
CASSINRGQAITEAFF
TGTGCCAGTAGCATAAACCGGGGACAGGCAATCACTGAAGCTTTCTTT
>16|TRBD1|TRBJ1-1|TRBV30|.
CAWSPRDRGRWTEAFF
TGTGCCTGGAGTCCACGGGACAGGGGTAGGTGGACTGAAGCTTTCTTT
>15|.|TRBJ2-7|TRBV15|.
CATSKKDSRPYEQYF
TGTGCCACCAGTAAGAAAGACAGCCGCCCCTACGAGCAGTACTTC
>13|.|TRBJ2-5|TRBV19|.
CASSAPRGLTQYF
TGTGCCAGTAGTGCTCCCCGGGGACTTACCCAGTACTTC
>15|TRBD2|TRBJ2-3|TRBV30|once
CAWSLGRGGADTQYF
TGTGCCTGGAGTTTAGGGCGGGGGGGCGCAGATACGCAGTATTTT
>15|TRBD1|TRBJ1-2|TRBV5-4|.
CASSLPQGLDYGYTF
TGTGCCAGCAGCTTACCACAGGGGCTGGACTATGGCTACACCTTC
>13|TRBD1|TRBJ2-2|TRBV2|.
CASSEGRGRELFF
TGTGCCAGCAGTGAAGGCAGGGGGAGGGAGCTGTTTTTT
>11|.|TRBJ1-1|TRBV19|few
CASSEHTEAFF
TGTGCCAGTAGTGAGCACACTGAAGCTTTCTTT
>15|TRBD2|TRBJ2-1|TRBV3-1/TRBV3-2|.
CASSQAGGANDEQFF
TGTGCCAGCAGCCAAGCCGGGGGGGCCAACGATGAGCAGTTCTTC
>16|.|TRBJ1-1|TRBV6-2/TRBV6-3|.
CASSYSKELMNTEAFF
TGTGCCAGCAGTTACTCGAAAGAACTGATGAACACTGAAGCTTTCTTT
>14|.|TRBJ1-6|TRBV30|.
CAWSVGRAGSPLHF
TGTGCCTGGAGTGTCGGCAGGGCTGGTTCACCCCTCCACTTT
>17|.|TRBJ1-1|TRBV2|.
CASRRPLGGGGGTEAFF
TGTGCCAGCAGACGCCCCCTGGGGGGGGGCGGGGGCACTGAAGCTTTCTTT
>16|.|TRBJ1-5|TRBV5-1|.
CASSLGLGDSNQPQHF
TGCGCCAGCAGCTTAGGGCTAGGGGATAGCAATCAGCCCCAGCATTTT
>13|.|TRBJ1-4|TRBV6-5|.
CASSRGGFEKLFF
TGTGCCAGCAGCCGGGGGGGCTTCGAAAAACTGTTTTTT
>15|TRBD1|TRBJ1-1|TRBV5-1|once
CASSSQGATNTEAFF
TGCGCCAGCAGCTCTCAGGGGGCGACGAACACTGAAGCTTTCTTT
>16|.|TRBJ1-6|TRBV7-2|.
CASSLVDTSYNSPLHF
TGTGCCAGCAGCTTGGTTGACACCTCCTATAATTCACCCCTCCACTTT
>16|.|TRBJ2-2|TRBV19|once
CASRSGTGLITGELFF
TGTGCCAGTAGAAGTGGTACAGGGCTAATCACCGGGGAGCTGTTTTTT
>11|.|TRBJ1-6|TRBV20-1|.
CSALARGSLHF
TGCAGTGCATTAGCCCGGGGATCCCTCCACTTT
>17|TRBD2|TRBJ2-4|TRBV7-2|.
CASSLGEGTVAKNIQYF
TGTGCCAGCAGCTTAGGGGAGGGTACCGTAGCCAAAAACATTCAGTACTTC
>17|TRBD2|TRBJ2-3|TRBV11-3|.
CASSSRRGGPSTDTQYF
TGTGCCAGCAGCTCTCGCCGCGGGGGGCCGAGCACAGATACGCAGTATTTT
>13|.|TRBJ1-2|TRBV7-9|.
CASSLDRVAGYTF
TGTGCCAGCAGCTTAGACAGGGTGGCTGGCTACACCTTC
>15|.|TRBJ1-2|TRBV29-1|.
CSVYSPDSSNYGYTF
TGCAGCGTCTACTCGCCGGACAGTTCTAACTATGGCTACACCTTC
>17|TRBD2|TRBJ2-2|TRBV5-4|.
CASSSLAGASNTGELFF
TGTGCCAGCAGCTCTCTAGCGGGGGCCTCAAACACCGGGGAGCTGTTTTTT
>16|.|TRBJ1-1|TRBV24-1|.
CATSDLLVKIQLEAFF
TGTGCCACCAGTGATTTGCTAGTTAAAATCCAGCTAGAAGCTTTCTTT
>18|TRBD1|TRBJ1-5|TRBV28|few
CASRSGTGGFIGNQPQHF
TGTGCCAGCAGATCCGGGACAGGGGGTTTTATCGGCAATCAGCCCCAGCATTTT
>13|.|TRBJ1-5|TRBV27|.
CASSLQGNQPQHF
TGTGCCAGCAGTTTACAGGGGAATCAGCCCCAGCATTTT
>16|TRBD1|TRBJ2-2|TRBV24-1|.
CATSDQGGSDGGELFF
TGTGCCACCAGTGACCAAGGGGGCTCGGATGGCGGGGAGCTGTTTTTT
>16|.|TRBJ1-5|TRBV4-1|.
CASSQGVAGGDQPQHF
TGCGCCAGCAGCCAAGGAGTAGCAGGAGGGGATCAGCCCCAGCATTTT
>16|TRBD2|TRBJ2-3|TRBV19|.
CASSYSSGGYEDTQYF
TGTGCCAGTAGTTACTCTAGCGGGGGGTACGAAGATACGCAGTATTTT
>12|.|TRBJ1-1|TRBV5-1|few
CASKGPGTEAFF
TGCGCCAGCAAGGGCCCAGGGACTGAAGCTTTCTTT
>15|TRBD1|TRBJ1-5|TRBV7-2|.
CASSLEQGLNQPQHF
TGTGCCAGCAGCTTAGAACAGGGGCTTAATCAGCCCCAGCATTTT
>16|.|TRBJ2-2|TRBV14|.
CASSQINLLNTGELFF
TGTGCCAGCAGCCAAATTAACTTGCTGAACACCGGGGAGCTGTTTTTT
>15|.|TRBJ2-3|TRBV25-1|.
CASAAPGAVTDTQYF
TGTGCCAGCGCCGCCCCAGGGGCTGTCACAGATACGCAGTATTTT
>15|.|TRBJ1-2|TRBV27|.
CASSLSGGVEYGYTF
TGTGCCAGCAGTTTGAGCGGGGGAGTTGAGTATGGCTACACCTTC